The 26 T cell receptor beta chains below all came from one sample that was sequenced in a study of T cell clonotyping in hematopoietic cell transplantation. TCRdb's copy holds only in-frame clones and misses some; the assay was immunoSEQ multiplex PCR. The table records more than 40,000 clones, approximately 95% of them present only once. Material for sequencing was peripheral blood mononuclear cells. All receptors derive from a man aged 25 to 40 in good health. Some clones in this sample may be carry-over from other donors' samples.

The rearrangement links TRBV10-3 to TRBJ2-1; 8 nucleotides line up with TRBD2. Germline CDR1 reads ENHRY; CDR2 reads SYGVKD. V dropped 4 bases and J dropped 8; count of bases not matched to a gene: 7. CDR3 length: 14 residues. CDR3 sequence reads: CAISGSGSLHEQFF. CDR3 in DNA: TGTGCCATCAGTGGAAGCGGGAGTCTCCATGAGCAGTTCTTC.

CDR3 sequence (DNA): TGTGCCAGCTCACGGAACAACCAAGAGACCCAGTACTTC. Encoded protein: CASSRNNQETQYF. J is TRBJ2-5 and V is TRBV18; D gene uncertain. V lost 4 bases and J 0 bases, leaving 6 bases between the germline ends. The CDR3 runs 13 residues. In germline, CDR1 is KGHSH, CDR2 LQKENI.

The V call is TRBV6-6, the J call TRBJ1-3, with D hard to call. Germline loops: CDR1 MNHNY, CDR2 SVGAGI (reference sequence). The CDR3 contains 14 residues. Trimming left V 4 bases short and J 4 bases short, with 11 bases between. The CDR3 here is CASSSSDSGNTIYF. The CDR3 coding sequence is TGTGCCAGCAGTTCCAGCGACTCCGGAAACACCATATATTTT.

This sequence joins TRBV5-5 and TRBJ2-5, with D maybe TRBD2 (6 bases). Germline lookup yields CDR1 SGHKS and CDR2 YYEKEE (reference sequence). The V gene lost 4 bases and the J gene lost 5 bases, with 15 bases spanning the gap. This CDR3 has 14 residues. CDR3 amino acids: CASSPNPGDETQYF. DNA of the CDR3: TGTGCCAGCAGCCCAAACCCGGGGGACGAGACCCAGTACTTC.

V and J are TRBV2 and TRBJ1-1; a weak D match, TRBD1 (5 bases). CDR1 SNHLY and CDR2 FYNNEI come from the germline V gene. V gave up 6 bases and J gave up 4 bases, with 12 bases separating them. This CDR3 comprises 13 residues. The CDR3 coding sequence is TGTGCCAGCAGCTTCCGGGACGCCACTGAAGCTTTCTTT. It codes for CASSFRDATEAFF.

The chain uses TRBV9 and TRBJ1-4, with TRBD1 matching over 7 bases. Germline CDR1 and CDR2: SGDLS and YYNGEE. The V gene end was trimmed by 3 bases and the J gene end by 7 bases; junction bases not matched to a gene: 15. The CDR3 extends over 17 amino acids. For the CDR3, the DNA is TGTGCCAGCAGCGGCGGACGGAGAGGGGGCGTAATTGAAAAACTGTTTTTT. Translation gives CASSGGRRGGVIEKLFF.

This chain uses TRBV7-2 with TRBJ1-1, with 10 bases fitting TRBD1. The CDR3 consists of 16 residues. Trimming at V came to 5 bases and at J to 6 bases, leaving 12 bases not matched to a gene. The germline V gene encodes CDR1 SGHTA and CDR2 FQGNSA. The CDR3 loop is CASSPRGGQGRAEAFF. Written as DNA, the CDR3 is TGTGCCAGCAGCCCAAGGGGGGGACAGGGGCGGGCTGAAGCTTTCTTT.

This chain links TRBV5-4 with TRBJ2-1; TRBD2 might be the D (6 bases). CDR3 length: 13 residues. Trimming cost V 3 bases and J 13 bases, with 17 bases left between them. From germline, CDR1 is SGHNT and CDR2 YYREEE (reference sequence). The CDR3 reads CASSSDPGLPQFF. In DNA form, the CDR3 reads TGTGCCAGCAGCTCCGACCCGGGACTTCCCCAGTTCTTC.

The V and J genes are TRBV27 and TRBJ2-5, with 11 bases fitting TRBD2. This CDR3 has 16 amino acids. Germline-derived CDR1 and CDR2 are MNHEY and SMNVEV (reference sequence). The junction had 7 bases not matched to a gene; V was cut back by 5 bases and J by 2 bases. The CDR3 region has the DNA TGTGCCAGCAGTGTCGGGACTAGCGGAACACAAGAGACCCAGTACTTC. It encodes CASSVGTSGTQETQYF.

This sequence joins TRBV4-3 and TRBJ2-7; D perhaps matches TRBD2 (6 bases). Trimming took 2 bases from V and 0 from J, leaving 20 bases between them. Looked up from germline, CDR1 is LGHNA and CDR2 is YSLEER. This CDR3 has 18 amino acids. The CDR3 coding sequence is TGCGCCAGCAGCCAAAAGAGCCCCGGAGTGGGACTCTCCTACGAGCAGTACTTC. Translated, it gives CASSQKSPGVGLSYEQYF.

This sequence joins TRBV19 and TRBJ2-3, with D possibly matching TRBD2 (5 bases). Germline V gene lookup returns CDR1 LNHDA and CDR2 SQIVND (reference sequence). The CDR3 has 11 residues. V lost 5 bases, J lost 5 bases, and 5 bases lay in between. CDR3 sequence reads: CASSRGDTQYF. CDR3 coding DNA: TGTGCCAGTAGTCGGGGAGATACGCAGTATTTT. Combining the CDR3 with reference TRBV19 and TRBJ2-3 gives the whole variable domain DGGITQSPKYLFRKEGQNVTLSCEQNLNHDAMYWYRQDPGQGLRLIYYSQIVNDFQKGDIAEGYSVSREKKESFPLTVTSAQKNPTAFYLCASSRGDTQYFGPGTRLTVL.

This clone was counted only a few times. This chain uses TRBV4-1 with TRBJ1-1; 8 nucleotides agree with TRBD1. V was clipped by 4 bases and J by 4 bases; unmatched bases: 14. The CDR3 length is 17 residues. Germline loops: CDR1 MGHRA, CDR2 YSYEKL. The CDR3 coding sequence is TGCGCCAGCAGCCGCGGTCAGGGGGCGGGAGGGAGCACTGAAGCTTTCTTT. It is translated as CASSRGQGAGGSTEAFF.

This clone showed up just once. The chain links TRBV7-9 to TRBJ2-1; D possibly matches TRBD1 or TRBD2 (6 bases each). The V and J ends lost 1 base and 6 bases respectively, with 19 bases between them. The germline gives CDR1 SEHNR, CDR2 FQNEAQ (reference sequence). The CDR3 consists of 17 residues. The CDR3: CASSLGGLQGGGNEQFF. CDR3 coding DNA: TGTGCCAGCAGCTTAGGTGGTTTACAGGGAGGTGGCAATGAGCAGTTCTTC. The full variable domain, with the rest looked up from reference TRBV7-9 and TRBJ2-1, is DTGVSQNPRHKITKRGQNVTFRCDPISEHNRLYWYRQTLGQGPEFLTYFQNEAQLEKSRLLSDRFSAERPKGSFSTLEIQRTEQGDSAMYLCASSLGGLQGGGNEQFFGPGTRLTVL.

This clone was detected only a few times. The rearrangement joins TRBV5-4 to TRBJ2-5; no definite D call. CDR1 SGHNT and CDR2 YYREEE come from the germline V gene (reference sequence). V was cut by 2 bases and J by 7 bases, with 12 bases left in between. This CDR3 is 13 amino acids long. DNA for the CDR3: TGTGCCAGCAGCTTTGGCCCAATGGGGACCCAGTACTTC. It codes for CASSFGPMGTQYF.

The chain employs TRBV6-5 and TRBJ2-7, with 9 nucleotides matching TRBD1. The CDR3 loop spans 14 amino acids. Germline V lookup: CDR1 MNHEY, CDR2 SVGAGI. V gave up 5 bases and J gave up 2 bases; unmatched junction bases: 4. The CDR3 coding sequence is TGTGCCAGCAGTAGGGGGACAGGGCCCTACGAGCAGTACTTC. It codes for CASSRGTGPYEQYF.

This chain joins TRBV2 and TRBJ1-1; 7 bases are a match to TRBD1. Trimming took 3 bases from V and 1 from J; bases not matched to a gene: 8. The germline V gene has CDR1 SNHLY and CDR2 FYNNEI. The CDR3 length is 16 residues. The CDR3 protein is CASSESLYRGNTEAFF. DNA of the CDR3: TGTGCCAGCAGTGAGTCTCTCTACAGGGGGAACACTGAAGCTTTCTTT.

The V call is TRBV27, the J call TRBJ2-7, with TRBD2 matching over 11 bases. There are 20 residues in the CDR3. The V and J ends lost 7 bases and 3 bases, in that order; junction bases with no gene match: 23. From germline, CDR1 is MNHEY and CDR2 SMNVEV (reference sequence). The CDR3 spells CASIPDRVGVAGGECYEQYF. Written as DNA, the CDR3 is TGTGCCAGCATCCCGGACAGGGTAGGAGTAGCGGGAGGGGAGTGCTACGAGCAGTACTTC.

The chain is built from TRBV9 and TRBJ1-2; 10 bases agree with TRBD1. The CDR3 sequence is 14 residues long. V dropped 4 bases and J dropped 5; count of bases not matched to a gene: 5. Per germline, CDR1 SGDLS and CDR2 YYNGEE. For the CDR3, the DNA is TGTGCCAGCAGCCCCTCGGGACAGGGGTATGGCTACACCTTC. Residues: CASSPSGQGYGYTF. Full variable domain (missing parts from reference TRBV9 and TRBJ1-2): DSGVTQTPKHLITATGQRVTLRCSPRSGDLSVYWYQQSLDQGLQFLIQYYNGEERAKGNILERFSAQQFPDLHSELNLSSLELGDSALYFCASSPSGQGYGYTFGSGTRLTVV.

The chain is built from TRBV9 and TRBJ1-2; 9 bases are a match to TRBD1. Germline V CDR1 and CDR2: SGDLS, YYNGEE. The V and J ends lost 3 bases and 7 bases, in that order; junction bases with no gene match: 7. CDR3 length: 14 residues. This chain's CDR3 is CASSAQQGAGGYTF. The CDR3 bases are TGTGCCAGCAGCGCCCAACAGGGGGCGGGTGGCTACACCTTC.

The chain joins TRBV6-4 to TRBJ2-2; a possible D gene is TRBD1 (5 bases). The CDR3 runs to 16 residues. CDR1 is MRHNA, CDR2 SNTAGT, per germline. V was clipped by 2 bases and J by 3 bases, with 13 bases between them. In DNA form, the CDR3 reads TGTGCCAGCAGTGACAAGTCCCAGGGCGACACCGGGGAGCTGTTTTTT. Protein sequence: CASSDKSQGDTGELFF.

The chain carries TRBV19 and TRBJ2-3, with 11 bases that match TRBD1. Germline CDR1 is LNHDA and CDR2 is SQIVND (reference sequence). This CDR3 has 14 residues. Trimming removed 4 bases from V and 14 bases from J; junction bases left unmatched: 11. The DNA of the CDR3 is TGTGCCAGTAGTACCGGGACAGGGGGTGAGTTAGGGTATTTT. This sequence encodes CASSTGTGGELGYF.

This clone was counted a single time. The J gene is TRBJ2-7, the V gene TRBV5-1, with D perhaps given as TRBD1 or TRBD2 (5 bases each). Germline V gene data show CDR1 as SGHRS and CDR2 as YFSETQ. CDR3 length: 13 residues. V lost 5 bases and J 1 base, leaving 10 bases between the germline ends. The CDR3 protein is CASRGVGSYEQYF. DNA for the CDR3: TGCGCCAGCAGGGGGGTTGGGTCCTACGAGCAGTACTTC.

The gene calls are TRBV5-1 and TRBJ1-1; D is possibly TRBD1 (5 bases). Germline CDR1 SGHRS, CDR2 YFSETQ. Trimming pared 4 bases from V and 1 base from J, leaving 8 bases between. This CDR3 is built from 13 residues. CDR3 nucleotide sequence: TGCGCCAGCAGCGTTACAGGGAACACTGAAGCTTTCTTT. Encoded protein: CASSVTGNTEAFF.

This clone was observed a handful of times. This chain uses TRBV27 with TRBJ2-2, with TRBD1 as a possible D gene (5 bases). The ends were cut back, 5 bases at V and 6 bases at J, with 13 bases in the middle. In germline, CDR1 is MNHEY, CDR2 SMNVEV (reference sequence). The CDR3 is 14 residues long. The CDR3 bases are TGTGCCAGCAGTCTCAGGGAAATCCCCGGGGAGCTGTTTTTT. Encoded protein: CASSLREIPGELFF.

V and J are TRBV5-6 and TRBJ2-3; 7 nucleotides agree with TRBD2. The CDR3 runs to 16 residues. CDR1 SGHDT and CDR2 YYEEEE come from the germline V gene. The ends lost 1 base at V and 1 base at J; junction bases unmatched: 6. The CDR3 nucleotides are TGTGCCAGCAGCTTGAGGCACCGGGGGGGCACAGATACGCAGTATTTT. Protein product: CASSLRHRGGTDTQYF.

This clone was seen just once. V usage is TRBV29-1 and J usage is TRBJ2-1, with D perhaps matching TRBD1 (6 bases). Germline V CDR1 and CDR2: SQVTM, ANQGSEA. V dropped 8 bases and J dropped 3 bases, with 11 bases sitting between them. The CDR3 runs to 12 residues. The CDR3 DNA sequence: TGCAGCCCCCGGGACAACTACAATGAGCAGTTCTTC. This codes for CSPRDNYNEQFF.